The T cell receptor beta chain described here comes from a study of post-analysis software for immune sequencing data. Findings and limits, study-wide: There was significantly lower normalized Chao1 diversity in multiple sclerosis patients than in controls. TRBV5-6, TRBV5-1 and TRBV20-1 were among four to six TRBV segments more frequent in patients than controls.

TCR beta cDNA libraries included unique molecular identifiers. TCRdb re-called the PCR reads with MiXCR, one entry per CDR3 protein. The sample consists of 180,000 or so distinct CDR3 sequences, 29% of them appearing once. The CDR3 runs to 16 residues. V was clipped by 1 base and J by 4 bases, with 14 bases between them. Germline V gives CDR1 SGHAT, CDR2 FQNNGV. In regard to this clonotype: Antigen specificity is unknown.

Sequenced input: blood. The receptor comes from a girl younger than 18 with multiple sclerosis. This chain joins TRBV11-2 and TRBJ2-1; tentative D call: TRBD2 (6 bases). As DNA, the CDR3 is TGTGCCAGCAGCTTAGGAGGAGGGAGAAGTTACAATGAGCAGTTCTTC. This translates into CASSLGGGRSYNEQFF. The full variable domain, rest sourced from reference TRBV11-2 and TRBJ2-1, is EAGVAQSPRYKIIEKRQSVAFWCNPISGHATLYWYQQILGQGPKLLIQFQNNGVVDDSQLPKDRFSAERLKGVDSTLKIQPAKLEDSAVYLCASSLGGGRSYNEQFFGPGTRLTVL.